Listed here are 6 T cell receptor beta chains from one sample, sequenced in a study of blood T cell repertoires in COVID-19. Here immunoSEQ multiplex PCR was the method, and the copy in TCRdb shows in-frame clones only, minus some. The table lists more than 200,000 clones, 65% to 90% of them singletons. Sequenced: peripheral blood. Receptors were obtained from a young man with active or convalescent COVID-19.

The chain couples TRBV19 to TRBJ2-7, with 10 bases lining up with TRBD1. Looked up from germline, CDR1 is LNHDA and CDR2 is SQIVND (reference sequence). The CDR3 covers 18 residues. With V trimmed by 5 bases and J by 0 bases, 13 bases remained unmatched. Written as DNA, the CDR3 is TGTGCCAGTAGTCCAGGGACAGGGGCGGTGATGAGCTCCTACGAGCAGTACTTC. The encoded protein is CASSPGTGAVMSSYEQYF.

This CDR3 reads CASSSLAYNEQFF. The CDR3 DNA sequence: TGTGCCAGCAGCTCACTAGCTTACAATGAGCAGTTCTTC. The rearrangement joins TRBV7-9 to TRBJ2-1, with D perhaps TRBD2 (6 bases). This CDR3 contains 13 residues. CDR1 is SEHNR, CDR2 FQNEAQ, per germline (reference sequence). V lost 4 bases and J lost 4, with 8 bases in between.

The chain carries TRBV6-5 and TRBJ2-7; D possibly corresponds to TRBD1 (6 bases). From germline, CDR1 is MNHEY and CDR2 SVGAGI. This CDR3 is built from 12 residues. V lost 5 bases and J lost 4, with 9 bases in between. The CDR3, as DNA: TGTGCCAGCAGTACAACAGGGTACGAGCAGTACTTC. Translating it yields CASSTTGYEQYF.

The rearrangement joins TRBV5-5 to TRBJ1-2, with 9 nucleotides matching TRBD1. The CDR3 runs to 14 residues. The germline gives CDR1 SGHKS, CDR2 YYEKEE (reference sequence). V trimming: 4 bases; J trimming: 5 bases; junction bases outside the gene matches: 6. The CDR3 is CASSPGTGSYGYTF. The DNA for the CDR3 is TGTGCCAGCAGCCCCGGGACAGGGAGTTATGGCTACACCTTC.

The chain has TRBV27 and TRBJ1-2; the match to TRBD1 covers 9 bases. V shed 1 base and J 5 bases; nucleotides not matched to a gene: 2. The CDR3 is 14 residues long. The germline V gene has CDR1 MNHEY and CDR2 SMNVEV (reference sequence). The CDR3 is CASSLLGTGYGYTF. The CDR3 DNA reads TGTGCCAGCAGTTTATTGGGGACAGGGTATGGCTACACCTTC.

The chain links TRBV28 to TRBJ2-4; 9 bases line up with TRBD2. CDR3 length: 15 amino acids. Germline assignment: CDR1 MDHEN and CDR2 SYDVKM. The V segment lost 2 bases and the J segment 6 bases; nucleotides outside the gene matches: 5. CDR3 bases: TGTGCCAGCAGTTTACATAGCGGGGGTGTAAACATTCAGTACTTC. It translates to CASSLHSGGVNIQYF. Filled out from reference TRBV28 and TRBJ2-4, the complete variable domain reads DVKVTQSSRYLVKRTGEKVFLECVQDMDHENMFWYRQDPGLGLRLIYFSYDVKMKEKGDIPEGYSVSREKKERFSLILESASTNQTSMYLCASSLHSGGVNIQYFGAGTRLSVL.